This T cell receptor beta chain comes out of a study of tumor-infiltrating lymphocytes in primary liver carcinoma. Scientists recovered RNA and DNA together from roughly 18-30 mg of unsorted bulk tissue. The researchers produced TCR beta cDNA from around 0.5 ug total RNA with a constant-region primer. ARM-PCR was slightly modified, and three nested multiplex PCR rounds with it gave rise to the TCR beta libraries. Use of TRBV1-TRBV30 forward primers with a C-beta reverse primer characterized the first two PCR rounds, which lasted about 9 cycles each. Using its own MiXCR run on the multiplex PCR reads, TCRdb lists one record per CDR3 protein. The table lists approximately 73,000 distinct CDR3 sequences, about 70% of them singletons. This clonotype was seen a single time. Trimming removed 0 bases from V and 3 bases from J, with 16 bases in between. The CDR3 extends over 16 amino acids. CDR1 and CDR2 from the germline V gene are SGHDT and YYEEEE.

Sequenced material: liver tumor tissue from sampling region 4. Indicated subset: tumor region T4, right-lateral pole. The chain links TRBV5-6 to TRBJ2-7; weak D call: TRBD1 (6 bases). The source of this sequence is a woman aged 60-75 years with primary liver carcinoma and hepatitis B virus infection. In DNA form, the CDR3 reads TGTGCCAGCAGCTTGGTTCTATGGGACAACATCTACGAGCAGTACTTC. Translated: CASSLVLWDNIYEQYF.